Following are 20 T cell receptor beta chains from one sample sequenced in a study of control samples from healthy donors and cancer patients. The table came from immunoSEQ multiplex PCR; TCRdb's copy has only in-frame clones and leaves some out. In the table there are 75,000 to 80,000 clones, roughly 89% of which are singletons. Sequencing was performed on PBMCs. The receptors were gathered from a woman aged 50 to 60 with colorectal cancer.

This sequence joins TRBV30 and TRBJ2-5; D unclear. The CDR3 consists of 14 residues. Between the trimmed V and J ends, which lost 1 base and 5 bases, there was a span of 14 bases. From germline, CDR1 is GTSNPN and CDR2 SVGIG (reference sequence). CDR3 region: CAWSGYVESETQYF. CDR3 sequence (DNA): TGTGCCTGGAGTGGGTACGTGGAGTCGGAGACCCAGTACTTC.

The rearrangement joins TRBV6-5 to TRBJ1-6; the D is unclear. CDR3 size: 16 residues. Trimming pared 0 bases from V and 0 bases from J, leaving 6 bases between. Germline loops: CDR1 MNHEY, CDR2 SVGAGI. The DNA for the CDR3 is TGTGCCAGCAGTTACTCGATACCCTCCTATAATTCACCCCTCCACTTT. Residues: CASSYSIPSYNSPLHF.

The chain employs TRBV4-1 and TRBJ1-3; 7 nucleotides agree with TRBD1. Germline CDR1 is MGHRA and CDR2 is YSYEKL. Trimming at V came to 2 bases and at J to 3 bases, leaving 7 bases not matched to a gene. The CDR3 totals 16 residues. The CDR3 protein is CASSQSPGGNGNTIYF. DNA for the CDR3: TGCGCCAGCAGCCAAAGCCCAGGGGGGAATGGAAACACCATATATTTT.

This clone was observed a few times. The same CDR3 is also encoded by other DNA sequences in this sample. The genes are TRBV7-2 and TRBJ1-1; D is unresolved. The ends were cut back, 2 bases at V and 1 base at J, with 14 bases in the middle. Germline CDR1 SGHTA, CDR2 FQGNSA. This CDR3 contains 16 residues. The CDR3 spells CASSLSQTYRNTEAFF. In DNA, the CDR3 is TGTGCCAGCAGCTTATCCCAGACTTACAGGAACACTGAAGCTTTCTTT.

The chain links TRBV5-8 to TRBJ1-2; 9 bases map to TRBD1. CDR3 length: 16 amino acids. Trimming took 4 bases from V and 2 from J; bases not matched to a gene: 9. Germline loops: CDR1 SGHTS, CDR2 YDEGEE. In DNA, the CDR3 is TGTGCCAGCAGCCTGAGACAGGGGGTAACGAACTATGGCTACACCTTC. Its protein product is CASSLRQGVTNYGYTF.

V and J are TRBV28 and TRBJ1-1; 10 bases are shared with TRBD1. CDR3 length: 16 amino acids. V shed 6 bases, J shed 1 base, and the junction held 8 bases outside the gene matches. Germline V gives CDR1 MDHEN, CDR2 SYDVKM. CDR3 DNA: TGTGCCAGCAGGACCGCGGGACAGGGGAGGAACACTGAAGCTTTCTTT. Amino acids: CASRTAGQGRNTEAFF.

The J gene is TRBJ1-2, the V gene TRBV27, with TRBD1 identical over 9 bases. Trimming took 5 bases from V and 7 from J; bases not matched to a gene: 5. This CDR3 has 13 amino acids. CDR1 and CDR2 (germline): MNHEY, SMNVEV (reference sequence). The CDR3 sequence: CASSRGTGSGYTF. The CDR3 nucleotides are TGTGCCAGCAGTAGGGGGACAGGGAGTGGCTACACCTTC.

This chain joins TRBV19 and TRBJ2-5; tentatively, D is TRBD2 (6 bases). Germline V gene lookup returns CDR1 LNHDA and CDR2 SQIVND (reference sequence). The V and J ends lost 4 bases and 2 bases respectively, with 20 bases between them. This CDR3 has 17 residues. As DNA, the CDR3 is TGTGCCAGTAGTACCAAACGCTCGACTAGGGCACAAGAGACCCAGTACTTC. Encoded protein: CASSTKRSTRAQETQYF. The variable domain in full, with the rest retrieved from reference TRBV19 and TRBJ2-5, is DGGITQSPKYLFRKEGQNVTLSCEQNLNHDAMYWYRQDPGQGLRLIYYSQIVNDFQKGDIAEGYSVSREKKESFPLTVTSAQKNPTAFYLCASSTKRSTRAQETQYFGPGTRLLVL.

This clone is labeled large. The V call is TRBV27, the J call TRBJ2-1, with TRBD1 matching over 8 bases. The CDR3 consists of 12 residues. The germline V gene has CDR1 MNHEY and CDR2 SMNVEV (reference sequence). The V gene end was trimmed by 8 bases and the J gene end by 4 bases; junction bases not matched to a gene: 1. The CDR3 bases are TGTGCCAGCCGGACAGGGTACAATGAGCAGTTCTTC. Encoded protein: CASRTGYNEQFF.

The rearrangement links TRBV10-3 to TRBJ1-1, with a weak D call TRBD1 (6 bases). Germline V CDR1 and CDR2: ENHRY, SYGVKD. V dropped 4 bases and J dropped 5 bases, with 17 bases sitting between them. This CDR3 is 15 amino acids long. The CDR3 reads CAISAHREEVTEAFF. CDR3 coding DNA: TGTGCCATCAGTGCTCACAGGGAGGAAGTGACTGAAGCTTTCTTT.

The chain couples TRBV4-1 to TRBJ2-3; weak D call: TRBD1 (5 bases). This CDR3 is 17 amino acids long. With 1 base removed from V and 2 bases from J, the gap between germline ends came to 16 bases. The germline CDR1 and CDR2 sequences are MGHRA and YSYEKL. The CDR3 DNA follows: TGCGCCAGCAGCCAAGCTCTTCAGGGCCCTACCACAGATACGCAGTATTTT. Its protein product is CASSQALQGPTTDTQYF.

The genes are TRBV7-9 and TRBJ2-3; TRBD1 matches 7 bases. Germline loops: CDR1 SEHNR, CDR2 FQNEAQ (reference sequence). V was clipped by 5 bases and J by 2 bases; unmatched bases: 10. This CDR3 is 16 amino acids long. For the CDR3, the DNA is TGTGCCAGCAGCCAGCTCTCGACAGGGTTCACAGATACGCAGTATTTT. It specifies CASSQLSTGFTDTQYF. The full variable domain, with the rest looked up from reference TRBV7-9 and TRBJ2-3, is DTGVSQNPRHKITKRGQNVTFRCDPISEHNRLYWYRQTLGQGPEFLTYFQNEAQLEKSRLLSDRFSAERPKGSFSTLEIQRTEQGDSAMYLCASSQLSTGFTDTQYFGPGTRLTVL.

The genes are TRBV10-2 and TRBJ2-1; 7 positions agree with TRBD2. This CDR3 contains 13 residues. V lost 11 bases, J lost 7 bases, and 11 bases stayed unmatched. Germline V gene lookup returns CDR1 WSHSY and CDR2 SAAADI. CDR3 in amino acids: CASGGAFRNEQFF. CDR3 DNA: TGCGCCTCGGGGGGAGCCTTTAGGAATGAGCAGTTCTTC.

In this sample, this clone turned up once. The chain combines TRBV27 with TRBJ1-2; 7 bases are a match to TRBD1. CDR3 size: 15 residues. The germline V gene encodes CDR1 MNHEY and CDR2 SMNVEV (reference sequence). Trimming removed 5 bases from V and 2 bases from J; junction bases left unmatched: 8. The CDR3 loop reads CASSPGTASNYGYTF. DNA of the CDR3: TGTGCCAGCAGTCCCGGGACAGCCTCAAACTATGGCTACACCTTC.

DNA of the CDR3: TGTGCCAGCAGTTACTCGAGCCAGGGGGACACTGAAGCTTTCTTT. Encoded protein: CASSYSSQGDTEAFF. V and J are TRBV6-6 and TRBJ1-1; 7 bases agree with TRBD1. The germline V gene has CDR1 MNHNY and CDR2 SVGAGI (reference sequence). This CDR3 is built from 15 residues. Unmatched junction bases numbered 4, after V lost 0 bases and J lost 3 bases.

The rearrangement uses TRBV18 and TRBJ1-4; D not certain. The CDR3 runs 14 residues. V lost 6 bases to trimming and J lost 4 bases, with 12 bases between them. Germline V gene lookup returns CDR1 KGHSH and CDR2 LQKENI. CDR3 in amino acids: CASSVGGDNEKLFF. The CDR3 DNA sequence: TGTGCCAGCTCCGTAGGCGGGGATAATGAAAAACTGTTTTTT.

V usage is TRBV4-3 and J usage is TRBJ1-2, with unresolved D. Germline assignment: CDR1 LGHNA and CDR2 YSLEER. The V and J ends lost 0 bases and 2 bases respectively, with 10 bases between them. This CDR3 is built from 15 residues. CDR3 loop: CASSQEITANYGYTF. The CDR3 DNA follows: TGCGCCAGCAGCCAAGAAATCACAGCGAACTATGGCTACACCTTC.

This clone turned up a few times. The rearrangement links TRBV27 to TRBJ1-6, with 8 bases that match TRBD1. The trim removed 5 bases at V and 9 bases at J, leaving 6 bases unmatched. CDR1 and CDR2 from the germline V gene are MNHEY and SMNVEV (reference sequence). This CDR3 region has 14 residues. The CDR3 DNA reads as TGTGCCAGCAGTCTGGACAGGGAGGGTTCACCCCTCCACTTT. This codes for CASSLDREGSPLHF.

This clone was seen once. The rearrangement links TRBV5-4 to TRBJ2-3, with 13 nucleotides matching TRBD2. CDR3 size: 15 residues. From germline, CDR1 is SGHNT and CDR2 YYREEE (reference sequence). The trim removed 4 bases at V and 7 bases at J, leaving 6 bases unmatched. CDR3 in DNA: TGTGCCAGCAGCCGGACTAGCGGGGGCCCCAATACGCAGTATTTT. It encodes CASSRTSGGPNTQYF.

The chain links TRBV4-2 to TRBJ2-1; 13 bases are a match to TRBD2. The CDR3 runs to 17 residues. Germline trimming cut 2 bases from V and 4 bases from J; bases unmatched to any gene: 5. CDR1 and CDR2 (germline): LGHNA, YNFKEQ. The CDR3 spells CASSQSTSGGLYNEQFF. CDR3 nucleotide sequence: TGTGCCAGCAGCCAATCGACTAGCGGGGGGCTGTACAATGAGCAGTTCTTC.